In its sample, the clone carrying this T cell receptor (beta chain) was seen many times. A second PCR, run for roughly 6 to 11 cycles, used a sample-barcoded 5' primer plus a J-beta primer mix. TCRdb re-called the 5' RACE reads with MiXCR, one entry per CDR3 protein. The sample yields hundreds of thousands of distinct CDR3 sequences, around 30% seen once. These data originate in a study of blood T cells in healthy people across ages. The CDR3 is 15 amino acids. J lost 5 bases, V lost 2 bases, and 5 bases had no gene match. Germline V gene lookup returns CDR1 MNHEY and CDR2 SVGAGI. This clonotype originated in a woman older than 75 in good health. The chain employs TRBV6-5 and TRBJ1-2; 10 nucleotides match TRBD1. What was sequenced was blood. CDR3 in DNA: TGTGCCAGCAGTTACATGAGGACAGGGGGATATGGCTACACCTTC. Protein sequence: CASSYMRTGGYGYTF.